A selection of T cell receptor beta chains follows, all from one sample in a study of blood T cell repertoires in COVID-19. Measured with immunoSEQ multiplex PCR; TCRdb has only the in-frame clones, and not every one. The sample lists 200,000 to 250,000 clones, almost 90% occurring once. Material for sequencing was PBMCs or T cells enriched from blood (not recorded which). These receptors originate from a man aged 25-45 years who had been exposed to COVID-19. CDR3s include the opening cysteine and the closing phenylalanine or tryptophan. A D gene is named only where the DNA matches it firmly. For some rows the clone size is stated as once, few or many, or as a class when expanded; others skip it.

NA	TRBV5-1	17	TRBD2	TRBJ2-3	CASSLARLAGGQDTQYF	TGCGCCAGCAGCTTGGCCCGGCTAGCGGGGGGGCAAGATACGCAGTATTTT
NA	TRBV3-1/TRBV3-2	14	TRBD1	TRBJ2-7	CASSHPNRGNEQYF	TGTGCCAGCAGCCACCCCAACAGGGGTAACGAGCAGTACTTC
once	TRBV7-9	12	TRBD2	TRBJ2-5	CASSLGEGTQYF	TGTGCCAGCAGCTTGGGGGAGGGGACCCAGTACTTC
NA	TRBV27	14	NA	TRBJ2-5	CASSLLRGAETQYF	TGTGCCAGCAGTTTGTTACGGGGGGCAGAGACCCAGTACTTC
few	TRBV5-6	17	NA	TRBJ2-5	CASSYPTGTVEGETQYF	TGTGCCAGCAGCTATCCGACCGGGACAGTGGAGGGGGAGACCCAGTACTTC
once	TRBV7-2	17	TRBD2	TRBJ2-1	CASSSPGNSGARDEQFF	TGTGCCAGCAGCTCCCCAGGCAATAGCGGGGCGCGGGATGAGCAGTTCTTC
NA	TRBV4-2	14	NA	TRBJ2-2	CASSLPQGTGELFF	TGTGCCAGCAGCCTTCCCCAGGGGACCGGGGAGCTGTTTTTT
NA	TRBV12-3/TRBV12-4	13	NA	TRBJ2-3	CASSFGGGDTQYF	TGTGCCAGCAGTTTCGGTGGGGGGGATACGCAGTATTTT
NA	TRBV7-9	12	NA	TRBJ2-1	CASSLSHNEQFF	TGTGCCAGCAGCTTAAGCCACAATGAGCAGTTCTTC
NA	TRBV12-3/TRBV12-4	12	NA	TRBJ2-5	CASRRGQETQYF	TGTGCCAGCAGGCGGGGCCAAGAGACCCAGTACTTC
NA	TRBV12-5	15	NA	TRBJ2-3	CASGMGSGMTDTQYF	TGTGCTAGTGGCATGGGATCGGGGATGACAGATACGCAGTATTTT
NA	TRBV7-3	12	NA	TRBJ2-3	CASSLRADTQYF	TGTGCCAGCAGCTTGAGGGCAGATACGCAGTATTTT
NA	TRBV15	24	NA	TRBJ2-2	CATSRDEAEQGTEAQGTNTGELFF	TGTGCCACCAGCAGAGATGAGGCAGAACAGGGGACGGAGGCTCAAGGGACTAACACCGGGGAGCTGTTTTTT
few	TRBV30	13	TRBD1	TRBJ1-2	CAWIPGTAYGYTF	TGTGCCTGGATTCCAGGGACAGCCTATGGCTACACCTTC
NA	TRBV5-1	16	NA	TRBJ2-6	CASSLVYEAGANVLTF	TGCGCCAGCAGCTTGGTGTATGAAGCCGGGGCCAACGTCCTGACTTTC
few	TRBV6-5	14	NA	TRBJ2-7	CASSYSKGRYEQYF	TGTGCCAGCAGTTACTCAAAGGGGAGGTACGAGCAGTACTTC
NA	TRBV5-4	15	TRBD1	TRBJ2-5	CASSPGQGSMETQYF	TGTGCCAGCAGCCCGGGACAGGGGTCGATGGAGACCCAGTACTTC
NA	TRBV28	12	NA	TRBJ1-1	CASSSGVSEAFF	TGTGCCAGCAGTTCCGGGGTCAGTGAAGCTTTCTTT
once	TRBV18	18	TRBD2	TRBJ2-3	CASSPAFGAGAGTDTQYF	TGTGCCAGCTCACCAGCGTTTGGAGCGGGGGCCGGCACAGATACGCAGTATTTT
NA	TRBV3-1/TRBV3-2	15	TRBD1	TRBJ2-7	CASSQSLGQGHEQYF	TGTGCCAGCAGCCAAAGTCTGGGACAGGGCCACGAGCAGTACTTC
NA	TRBV6-1	19	TRBD2	TRBJ2-1	CASSAPPGLAGSTYNEQFF	TGTGCCAGCAGTGCACCTCCGGGACTAGCGGGGAGTACCTACAATGAGCAGTTCTTC
NA	TRBV11-3	15	NA	TRBJ2-5	CASSHLGAKQETQYF	TGTGCCAGCAGCCATCTGGGCGCAAAACAAGAGACCCAGTACTTC
NA	TRBV7-9	16	NA	TRBJ1-1	CASSLGGRVKDTEAFF	TGTGCCAGCAGCTTAGGGGGCAGGGTAAAGGACACTGAAGCTTTCTTT
NA	TRBV27	15	NA	TRBJ2-3	CASSLGQVSTDTQYF	TGTGCCAGCAGTTTAGGGCAAGTTAGCACAGATACGCAGTATTTT
NA	TRBV7-8	14	NA	TRBJ2-7	CASSAGRVSYEQYF	TGTGCCAGCAGCGCAGGCAGGGTTTCCTACGAGCAGTACTTC
NA	TRBV27	16	NA	TRBJ1-4	CASSLLGVGLGEKLFF	TGTGCCAGCAGTCTCCTCGGTGTAGGACTGGGTGAAAAACTGTTTTTT
NA	TRBV2	14	NA	TRBJ2-2	CASSAGGGTGELFF	TGTGCCAGCAGTGCTGGCGGCGGTACCGGGGAGCTGTTTTTT
NA	TRBV3-1/TRBV3-2	17	NA	TRBJ2-7	CASSRAPPGTGAHEQYF	TGTGCCAGCAGCCGTGCCCCCCCGGGTACAGGAGCCCACGAGCAGTACTTC
NA	TRBV2	13	TRBD1	TRBJ2-1	CASSGTTGVEQFF	TGTGCCAGCAGCGGAACTACAGGGGTCGAGCAGTTCTTC
NA	TRBV5-4	14	NA	TRBJ2-2	CASTDQGNTGELFF	TGTGCCAGCACCGACCAGGGAAACACCGGGGAGCTGTTTTTT
NA	TRBV6-4	15	NA	TRBJ2-3	CASSDGPGFADTQYF	TGTGCCAGCAGTGACGGGCCAGGGTTTGCAGATACGCAGTATTTT
NA	TRBV5-1	16	TRBD2	TRBJ2-3	CASSLEGTTSTDTQYF	TGCGCCAGCAGCTTGGAAGGGACTACTAGCACAGATACGCAGTATTTT
NA	TRBV27	14	TRBD1	TRBJ1-1	CASSTTGWNTEAFF	TGTGCCAGCAGTACGACAGGGTGGAACACTGAAGCTTTCTTT
NA	TRBV2	16	NA	TRBJ1-2	CASSDQVGREGSGYTF	TGTGCCAGCAGTGACCAGGTCGGCCGGGAAGGAAGCGGCTACACCTTC
NA	TRBV3-1/TRBV3-2	15	NA	TRBJ1-3	CASSQDTGSGNTIYF	TGTGCCAGCAGCCAAGACACGGGATCTGGAAACACCATATATTTT
NA	TRBV5-1	13	TRBD1	TRBJ1-2	CASSRDSIYGYTF	TGCGCCAGCAGCCGGGACAGCATCTATGGTTACACCTTC
NA	TRBV29-1	13	NA	TRBJ2-3	CSVRQLSTDTQYF	TGCAGCGTTCGACAGCTCAGCACAGATACGCAGTATTTT
NA	TRBV30	14	NA	TRBJ1-2	CAWNAGISNYGYTF	TGTGCCTGGAACGCGGGGATTTCTAACTATGGCTACACCTTC
NA	TRBV6-1	13	NA	TRBJ1-1	CASSESVNTEAFF	TGTGCCAGCAGTGAATCGGTGAACACTGAAGCTTTCTTT
NA	TRBV7-2	13	TRBD1	TRBJ1-1	CAIGDRGNTEAFF	TGTGCCATCGGGGACAGGGGGAACACTGAAGCTTTCTTT
once	TRBV4-3	17	NA	TRBJ2-2	CASSPRAGGANTGELFF	TGCGCCAGCAGTCCCAGAGCTGGCGGGGCGAACACCGGGGAGCTGTTTTTT
NA	TRBV6-5	16	TRBD1	TRBJ2-2	CASSYSSQGWTGELFF	TGTGCCAGCAGTTACTCATCACAGGGGTGGACCGGGGAGCTGTTTTTT
medium-sized	TRBV11-2	12	NA	TRBJ2-1	CASSREVDEQFF	TGTGCCAGCAGCCGAGAGGTAGATGAGCAGTTCTTC
NA	TRBV6-5	15	TRBD1	TRBJ2-7	CASRDPGQHDYEQYF	TGTGCCAGCAGAGATCCGGGACAGCACGACTACGAGCAGTACTTC
NA	TRBV14	14	TRBD1	TRBJ2-7	CASSRDSSSYEQYF	TGTGCCAGCAGCCGGGACAGTAGCTCCTACGAGCAGTACTTC
NA	TRBV7-8	16	TRBD1	TRBJ1-4	CASSLGQGAANEKLFF	TGTGCCAGCAGCTTAGGGCAGGGGGCGGCTAATGAAAAACTGTTTTTT
NA	TRBV19	14	TRBD1	TRBJ1-3	CASTDRGSGNTIYF	TGTGCCAGCACCGACAGGGGCTCTGGAAACACCATATATTTT
once	TRBV2	14	NA	TRBJ2-7	CASSERTTRIEQYF	TGTGCCAGCAGTGAACGGACTACACGTATCGAGCAGTACTTC